One and the same sample provided the 27 T cell receptor beta chains below, sequenced in a study of OX40 agonist ivuxolimab in advanced cancers. Produced via immunoSEQ multiplex PCR; TCRdb's table is partial and in-frame only. Counted here are 70,000 or so clones, about four fifths occurring once; the ten biggest clones make up 1.1%. The sample was CD4+ or CD8+ T cells sorted from blood, taken in a trial of the OX40 agonist ivuxolimab. The origin of the receptors is an adult with an advanced solid tumor such as melanoma, head and neck, liver or kidney cancer.

This clone qualifies as medium-sized. The genes are TRBV19 and TRBJ1-1; weak D call: TRBD1 (6 bases). From germline, CDR1 is LNHDA and CDR2 SQIVND (reference sequence). V was trimmed by 3 bases and J by 10 bases, leaving 15 bases between them. There are 13 residues in the CDR3. The CDR3 loop reads CASSIRGGDGAFF. CDR3 nucleotide sequence: TGTGCCAGTAGTATCAGGGGAGGGGATGGAGCTTTCTTT.

Comment on this clone: The sample contains more than one DNA sequence encoding this CDR3. The gene calls are TRBV25-1 and TRBJ2-2; D ambiguous. Trimming left V 3 bases short and J 0 bases short, with 5 bases between. Germline V CDR1 and CDR2: MGHDK, SYGVNS. This CDR3 is built from 14 residues. The CDR3 DNA reads TGTGCCAGCAGTGACCTCGCGAACACCGGGGAGCTGTTTTTT. Its translation is CASSDLANTGELFF.

The chain couples TRBV6-6 to TRBJ1-1; TRBD1 agrees at 7 bases. Germline-derived CDR1 and CDR2 are MNHNY and SVGAGI (reference sequence). J was trimmed by 4 bases and V by 0 bases; bases with no gene match: 5. There are 15 residues in the CDR3. This chain's CDR3 is CASSYSFDRVTEAFF. CDR3 DNA: TGTGCCAGCAGTTACTCCTTCGACAGGGTCACTGAAGCTTTCTTT.

The chain carries TRBV27 and TRBJ1-2; D is unresolved. The CDR3 spans 15 residues. V lost 0 bases and J 2 bases, leaving 10 bases between the germline ends. The germline CDR1 and CDR2 sequences are MNHEY and SMNVEV (reference sequence). This chain's CDR3 is CASSLSHLTNYGYTF. CDR3 bases: TGTGCCAGCAGTTTATCGCACCTAACCAACTATGGCTACACCTTC.

This clone was recorded only once. The V and J genes are TRBV11-2 and TRBJ2-5, with 10 bases matching TRBD2. This CDR3 comprises 17 residues. V shed 5 bases, J shed 5 bases, and the junction held 14 bases outside the gene matches. Germline loops: CDR1 SGHAT, CDR2 FQNNGV. The CDR3 DNA reads as TGTGCCAGCAGCCACCCCGGGGTAGCGGGGGGTAGGGAGACCCAGTACTTC. This encodes CASSHPGVAGGRETQYF.

V is TRBV6-5 and J is TRBJ2-3, with D uncertain. Germline V lookup: CDR1 MNHEY, CDR2 SVGAGI. CDR3 size: 13 residues. The V and J ends lost 8 bases and 1 base respectively, with 10 bases between them. The CDR3 loop reads CASAFWGTDTQYF. CDR3 nucleotides: TGTGCCAGCGCCTTTTGGGGCACAGATACGCAGTATTTT.

V gene TRBV10-3 combines with J gene TRBJ2-5; 7 positions agree with TRBD1. Germline V gives CDR1 ENHRY, CDR2 SYGVKD. Trimming removed 11 bases from V and 0 bases from J; junction bases left unmatched: 6. The CDR3 runs to 13 residues. This chain's CDR3 is CAVRGQYQETQYF. CDR3 sequence (DNA): TGTGCCGTCCGGGGACAGTACCAAGAGACCCAGTACTTC.

The chain recombines TRBV5-1 with TRBJ1-1, with 8 nucleotides matching TRBD1. The germline CDR1 and CDR2 sequences are SGHRS and YFSETQ. V dropped 4 bases and J dropped 1; count of bases not matched to a gene: 12. The CDR3 contains 17 residues. The CDR3 loop is CASSGFQGAGANTEAFF. The CDR3 region has the DNA TGCGCCAGCAGCGGCTTCCAGGGGGCGGGTGCGAACACTGAAGCTTTCTTT. The full variable domain, with the rest looked up from reference TRBV5-1 and TRBJ1-1, is KAGVTQTPRYLIKTRGQQVTLSCSPISGHRSVSWYQQTPGQGLQFLFEYFSETQRNKGNFPGRFSGRQFSNSRSEMNVSTLELGDSALYLCASSGFQGAGANTEAFFGQGTRLTVV.

Written as DNA, the CDR3 is TGTGCCAGCGCCCCGACAGGCGCGAACACCGGGGAGCTGTTTTTT. Translating gives CASAPTGANTGELFF. This sequence joins TRBV5-4 and TRBJ2-2; maybe TRBD1 (6 bases). CDR1 and CDR2 (germline): SGHNT, YYREEE (reference sequence). The CDR3 consists of 15 residues. V was clipped by 7 bases and J by 0 bases, with 13 bases between them. The whole variable domain, filled in from reference TRBV5-4 and TRBJ2-2, reads ETGVTQSPTHLIKTRGQQVTLRCSSQSGHNTVSWYQQALGQGPQFIFQYYREEENGRGNFPPRFSGLQFPNYSSELNVNALELDDSALYLCASAPTGANTGELFFGEGSRLTVL.

This clone showed up just once. Other DNA variants within this sample encode the same CDR3. The rearrangement joins TRBV7-8 to TRBJ1-2; maybe TRBD1 (6 bases). Between the trimmed V and J ends, which lost 3 bases and 5 bases, there was a span of 10 bases. The CDR3 loop spans 13 amino acids. The germline gives CDR1 SGHVS, CDR2 FQNEAQ. The CDR3 protein is CASSLGGGYGYTF. CDR3 DNA sequence: TGTGCCAGCAGCTTGGGAGGGGGGTATGGCTACACCTTC.

The chain couples TRBV6-4 to TRBJ1-6, with 12 bases matching TRBD1. The trim removed 9 bases at V and 8 bases at J, leaving 11 bases unmatched. The germline V gene has CDR1 MRHNA and CDR2 SNTAGT. This CDR3 region has 16 residues. CDR3 amino acids: CARTLGDRGRDSPLHF. CDR3 nucleotide sequence: TGTGCCAGGACATTGGGGGACAGGGGGCGAGATTCACCCCTCCACTTT.

The chain uses TRBV28 and TRBJ1-4, with a tentative D call TRBD1 (5 bases). This CDR3 is 15 amino acids long. Trimming removed 6 bases from V and 4 bases from J, with 15 bases in between. Looked up from germline, CDR1 is MDHEN and CDR2 is SYDVKM. The CDR3 nucleotides are TGTGCCAGCAGCAGGTACGGGGGGTTTAATGAAAAACTGTTTTTT. Encoded protein: CASSRYGGFNEKLFF.

The chain employs TRBV30 and TRBJ2-3; tentative D call: TRBD1 (5 bases). The germline V gene encodes CDR1 GTSNPN and CDR2 SVGIG (reference sequence). V was clipped by 2 bases and J by 3 bases, with 9 bases between them. The CDR3 loop spans 13 amino acids. The CDR3 loop is CAWSFPGTDTQYF. Here the CDR3 DNA reads TGTGCCTGGAGTTTCCCAGGGACAGATACGCAGTATTTT.

The chain is built from TRBV29-1 and TRBJ2-5; D tentatively fits TRBD1 or TRBD2 (6 bases each). V lost 3 bases and J lost 4, with 9 bases in between. Germline values: CDR1 SQVTM, CDR2 ANQGSEA. CDR3 size: 12 residues. CDR3 in amino acids: CSVDSGAETQYF. In DNA, the CDR3 is TGCAGCGTTGATTCGGGGGCAGAGACCCAGTACTTC.

Turning to this clone: In the same sample, other DNA sequences code for this CDR3. This chain uses TRBV5-6 with TRBJ2-7; TRBD2 aligns across 9 bases. CDR1 SGHDT and CDR2 YYEEEE come from the germline V gene. J lost 4 bases, V lost 2 bases, and 4 bases had no gene match. The length of the CDR3 is 14 residues. CDR3 nucleotides: TGTGCCAGCAGCTTCCCGGGACTAGCTTACGAGCAGTACTTC. This encodes CASSFPGLAYEQYF. The full variable domain, rest sourced from reference TRBV5-6 and TRBJ2-7, is DAGVTQSPTHLIKTRGQQVTLRCSPKSGHDTVSWYQQALGQGPQFIFQYYEEEERQRGNFPDRFSGHQFPNYSSELNVNALLLGDSALYLCASSFPGLAYEQYFGPGTRLTVT.

CDR3 sequence reads: CASSSDRTPGRETQYF. CDR3 nucleotides: TGTGCCAGCAGTTCCGACCGCACGCCGGGGAGGGAGACCCAGTACTTC. The V call is TRBV28, the J call TRBJ2-5; D is possibly TRBD2 (6 bases). The V end was cut by 4 bases, the J end by 5 bases, with 20 bases between. The CDR3 runs 16 residues. CDR1 is MDHEN and CDR2 is SYDVKM in the germline V gene.

This chain connects TRBV6-1 to TRBJ1-5; D gene uncertain. The CDR3 consists of 14 residues. CDR1 MNHNS and CDR2 SASEGT come from the germline V gene. The V gene lost 5 bases and the J gene lost 5 bases, with 13 bases spanning the gap. For the CDR3, the DNA is TGTGCCAGCAGTCGCGGACGCGGAGATCAGCCCCAGCATTTT. This gives the protein CASSRGRGDQPQHF.

In DNA, the CDR3 is TGTGCCAGCAGTGAGGGAGGGTCAGCGCGGAAGCTGTTTTTT. This gives the protein CASSEGGSARKLFF. V is TRBV6-1 and J is TRBJ2-2; 7 positions match TRBD2. The CDR3 length is 14 residues. The V segment lost 3 bases and the J segment 12 bases; nucleotides outside the gene matches: 10. Germline assignment: CDR1 MNHNS and CDR2 SASEGT.

The J gene is TRBJ1-2, the V gene TRBV29-1, with 10 bases that match TRBD1. V lost 1 base to trimming and J lost 8 bases; unmatched junction nucleotides: 4. This CDR3 is 13 amino acids long. Germline V gives CDR1 SQVTM, CDR2 ANQGSEA. The CDR3 nucleotides are TGCAGCGTTGAAGTCGGACAGGGGGTCGGCTACACCTTC. Translation gives CSVEVGQGVGYTF.

The chain is built from TRBV28 and TRBJ2-7, with TRBD2 matching over 11 bases. Trimming removed 5 bases from V and 4 bases from J; junction bases left unmatched: 10. The CDR3 consists of 16 residues. Germline CDR1 reads MDHEN; CDR2 reads SYDVKM. The CDR3 is CASSPQLAGAIYEQYF. The DNA for the CDR3 is TGTGCCAGCAGTCCTCAACTAGCGGGGGCTATATACGAGCAGTACTTC.

This clone is a singleton in its sample. The chain recombines TRBV7-9 with TRBJ1-6; weak D call: TRBD1 (6 bases). V was cut by 6 bases and J by 7 bases, with 16 bases left in between. The germline gives CDR1 SEHNR, CDR2 FQNEAQ (reference sequence). This CDR3 is 15 amino acids long. CDR3 coding DNA: TGTGCCAGCAGTTCAGACGGGACACCGAATTCACCCCTCCACTTT. This codes for CASSSDGTPNSPLHF.

This chain links TRBV28 with TRBJ2-3; 7 bases align to TRBD2. Unmatched junction bases numbered 5, after V lost 2 bases and J lost 0 bases. The CDR3 has 16 amino acids. Germline CDR1 MDHEN, CDR2 SYDVKM. The CDR3 loop reads CASSLGGGFSTDTQYF. For the CDR3, the DNA is TGTGCCAGCAGTTTAGGGGGGGGGTTTAGCACAGATACGCAGTATTTT.

The V gene is TRBV7-8, the J gene TRBJ1-1; maybe TRBD1 (5 bases). Germline assignment: CDR1 SGHVS and CDR2 FQNEAQ. The CDR3 contains 17 residues. V lost 2 bases and J 1 base, leaving 17 bases between the germline ends. Written as DNA, the CDR3 is TGTGCCAGCAGCTTAAGGGGCGGGAGAAACCCGAACACTGAAGCTTTCTTT. Its protein product is CASSLRGGRNPNTEAFF. The complete variable domain, with remaining parts taken from reference TRBV7-8 and TRBJ1-1, reads GAGVSQSPRYKVAKRGQDVALRCDPISGHVSLFWYQQALGQGPEFLTYFQNEAQLDKSGLPSDRFFAERPEGSVSTLKIQRTQQEDSAVYLCASSLRGGRNPNTEAFFGQGTRLTVV.

The V call is TRBV2, the J call TRBJ1-1; maybe TRBD1 (5 bases). V was trimmed by 6 bases and J by 1 base, leaving 9 bases between them. The CDR3 consists of 13 residues. The germline V gene has CDR1 SNHLY and CDR2 FYNNEI. The CDR3 bases are TGTGCCAGCAGAAAAGGACAGAACACTGAAGCTTTCTTT. This translates into CASRKGQNTEAFF.

The CDR3: CASRVAGFGEKLFF. Written as DNA, the CDR3 is TGTGCCAGCAGAGTAGCAGGGTTTGGTGAAAAACTGTTTTTT. V gene TRBV6-1 combines with J gene TRBJ1-4; D might be TRBD1 (5 bases). The ends were cut back, 6 bases at V and 7 bases at J, with 15 bases in the middle. The CDR3 is 14 amino acids. Germline V gene lookup returns CDR1 MNHNS and CDR2 SASEGT.

The sample holds one count of this clone. The V gene is TRBV6-6, the J gene TRBJ2-5; D could derive from TRBD1 or TRBD2 (6 bases each). The CDR3 runs to 14 residues. With 6 bases removed from V and 4 bases from J, the gap between germline ends came to 15 bases. Germline V gene sequence: CDR1 MNHNY, CDR2 SVGAGI (reference sequence). The CDR3 sequence is CASREPGAGETQYF. The CDR3 coding sequence is TGTGCCAGCAGGGAACCGGGGGCGGGAGAGACCCAGTACTTC.

This sequence joins TRBV15 and TRBJ2-7; 9 bases are a match to TRBD1. The CDR3 extends over 15 amino acids. J was trimmed by 2 bases and V by 3 bases; bases with no gene match: 5. Germline CDR1 and CDR2: LNHNV and YYDKDF (reference sequence). This chain's CDR3 is CATSSTGTGPYEQYF. DNA for the CDR3: TGTGCCACCAGCAGTACCGGGACAGGGCCCTACGAGCAGTACTTC.